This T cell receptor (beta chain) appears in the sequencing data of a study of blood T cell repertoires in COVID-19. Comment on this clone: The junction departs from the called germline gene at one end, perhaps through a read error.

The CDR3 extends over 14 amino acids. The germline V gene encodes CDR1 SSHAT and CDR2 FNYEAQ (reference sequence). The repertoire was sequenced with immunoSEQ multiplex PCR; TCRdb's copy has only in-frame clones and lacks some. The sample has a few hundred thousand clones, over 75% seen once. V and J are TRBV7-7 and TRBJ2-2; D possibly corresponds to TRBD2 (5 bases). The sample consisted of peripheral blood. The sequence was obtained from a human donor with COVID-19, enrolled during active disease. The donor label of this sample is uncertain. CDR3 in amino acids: CASSRGENTGELFF. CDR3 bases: TGTGCTAGCAGCCGGGGAGAAAACACCGGGGAGCTGTTTTTT.